This entry concerns a single T cell receptor beta chain. This clone was picked up a small number of times. The antigen it recognizes is unknown. Base qualities are missing; no much larger clone stands one base away. The sample comes from a study of CD8+ T cells in alopecia areata (dated by TCRdb to 2016 to 2018). Study-wide context: Treated patients were enrolled in an open-label pilot trial of oral tofacitinib, 5 to 10 mg twice daily, for moderate-to-severe alopecia areata. Tofacitinib was administered for 6 to 18 months, and 6 months of follow-up off drug were then conducted to assess delayed response and recurrence. Biopsies were taken from tofacitinib-treated patients at baseline and again at 4 and 24 weeks into treatment, and several of those patients also had a later scalp biopsy. TCRbeta CDR3 regions were amplified by immunoSEQ multiplex PCR using 35 Vbeta forward and 13 Jbeta reverse primers. In both human patients and the C3H/HeJ mouse model, the study applied high-throughput TCRbeta sequencing to look at T cell clonal expansion in alopecia areata. RNA came from the PAXgene miRNA kit for fixed scalp, the miRNeasy kit for PBMCs, and the RNeasy kit for mouse skin. Human TCRbeta sequencing covered scalp tissue and sorted CD4+ and CD8+ peripheral blood T cells from patchy and totalis/universalis alopecia areata patients and healthy controls. Clonality in the scalp was compared among normal scalp (n=4), patchy alopecia areata scalp (n=8), and alopecia totalis/universalis scalp (n=8). The paper as a whole reports these results and caveats: Shared TCR sequences between patients were less evident than in mice, which may be partly attributable to HLA diversity in the patient population. Compared with normal scalp, lesional scalp, particularly in alopecia totalis/universalis, had higher clonality and more expanded CD8+ clones, which suggests antigenic drive. Unlike mouse skin, which is dominated by gammadelta T cells, normal human skin has resident alphabeta T cells that are also sequenced, and this complicates analysis of the scalp TCR repertoire.

Spanning cysteine to phenylalanine, the CDR3 consists of 16 amino acids. The sequence is cut down to CDR3 DNA, 48 bases in frame from base 1. Reading the germline V gene gives CDR1 LGHNA and CDR2 YSLEER. The germline ends are 21 bases apart after V is trimmed by 5 bases and J by 5 bases. Library construction relied on the immunoSEQ multiplex PCR assay. RNA was extracted from all samples and reverse transcribed into cDNA as template for TCR sequencing. First-strand cDNA was synthesized using SuperScript III with a 2:1 mix of oligo-dT and random hexamers. A synthetic immune receptor repertoire was used to assess amplification bias, and residual bias was removed computationally. Concerning the study's data processing: Raw reads were preprocessed for error removal, and CDR3 was defined according to IMGT conventions as running from the conserved cysteine to phenylalanine. To get clonality, Shannon entropy was normalized by log2 of the number of productive unique TCRs and the result was subtracted from 1. Scalp TCRbeta sequences were cross-referenced with sorted blood CD4 and CD8 repertoires so that the CD4 or CD8 identity of scalp clones could be inferred. Imported from immuneACCESS, the table was reduced by TCRdb to in-frame sequences with V and J called. These copies leave out some clones; in studies compared against another copy, an unresolved V gene accounts for under half, and the cause of the remainder is not known. That table supplies the V and J calls and clone size; D and trimming were determined from the DNA. A total of about 180,000 clones appear in this sample, over 55% of them only once. 1.5% to 2% of the sample is held by the ten biggest clonotypes.

Explained via the paper, the time point label denotes: baseline before oral tofacitinib. Lesional scalp punch biopsies and peripheral blood were collected from alopecia areata patients. PBMCs were isolated by density centrifugation and stained for CD3, CD4 and CD8, after which CD4+ and CD8+ T cells were sorted on a FACSAria. The origin of this receptor is a human donor with alopecia areata. This sequence uses TRBV4-3 and TRBJ1-1, with the D gene not confidently named. Sequenced material: CD4+ T cells sorted from blood, taken at week 0. The base sequence is TGCGCCAGCAGCGAGCATATGAGGAGTGTAGTGACTGAAGCTTTCTTT. Its protein is CASSEHMRSVVTEAFF.